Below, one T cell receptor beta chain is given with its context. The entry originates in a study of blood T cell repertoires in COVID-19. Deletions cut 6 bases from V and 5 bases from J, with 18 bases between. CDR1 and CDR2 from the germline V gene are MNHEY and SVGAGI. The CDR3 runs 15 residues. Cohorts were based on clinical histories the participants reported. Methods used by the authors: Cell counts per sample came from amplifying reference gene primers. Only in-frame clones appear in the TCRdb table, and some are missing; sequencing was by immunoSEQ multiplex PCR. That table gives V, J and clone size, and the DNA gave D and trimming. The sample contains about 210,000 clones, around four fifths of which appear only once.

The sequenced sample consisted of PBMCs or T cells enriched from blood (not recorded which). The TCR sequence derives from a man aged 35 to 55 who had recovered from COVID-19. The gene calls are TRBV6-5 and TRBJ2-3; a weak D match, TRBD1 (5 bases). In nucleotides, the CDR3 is TGTGCCAGCAGACAACAGGCTGTGGTTGGAGATACGCAGTATTTT. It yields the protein CASRQQAVVGDTQYF.